This T cell receptor (beta chain) appears in the sequencing data of a study of beta chain features in type 1 diabetes. Across the study: Sorted cells, some 98,000,000 in number, were examined across all samples. Overall study results and limits: Type 1 diabetes patients showed a moderate but significant shortening of TCRB CDR3s in all four CD4+ subsets.

Expressed TCRB transcripts were sequenced after all isolated RNA was converted to cDNA. The repertoire was sequenced with immunoSEQ multiplex PCR; TCRdb's copy has only in-frame clones and lacks some. The repertoire includes some 150,000 clones, about a tenth of them detected once, and 0.55% to 0.65% sits in the top ten. Germline CDR1 is SGHRS and CDR2 is YFSETQ. The CDR3 spans 16 residues. V was cut by 0 bases and J by 0 bases, with 10 bases left in between. Regarding this clone: Antigen unknown.

CD45RO/CCR7/CD25/CD127/CD95/CD27 sorting isolated CD4+ naive, central memory, regulatory and stem cell-like memory cells. This receptor was identified in a woman in her thirties or forties in good health. This chain links TRBV5-1 with TRBJ2-4; possibly TRBD1 for D (5 bases). The material sequenced was central memory CD4+ T cells from blood. CDR3 in DNA: TGCGCCAGCAGCTTGGGACAGAGAATAGCCAAAAACATTCAGTACTTC. It encodes CASSLGQRIAKNIQYF.